This TCR beta chain derives from a study of response to subunit inactivated influenza vaccine (dated by TCRdb to 2016 to 2018). In the study overall: Deep quantitative T cell receptor repertoire profiling was used in the study to track responses to a trivalent subunit inactivated influenza vaccine. What the work shows at the level of the full study, not this receptor alone: The authors proposed that each seasonal influenza vaccination may bring in only a limited number of new T cells.

This clonotype was seen a few times. The target of this receptor is not known. Base quality data are lacking; no much larger clone is found one base away. CDR3 length: 15 amino acids, cysteine to phenylalanine. Only the CDR3 portion is preserved as DNA: 45 bases, with reading frame beginning at the first base. A distance of 18 bases separates the germline ends of V and J, which lose 3 bases and 6 bases respectively. CDR1 and CDR2 are read off the germline V gene as MNHNS and SASEGT. The library was produced with RT-PCR. TCRdb records Illumina HiSeq 2500 as the sequencer. TCRdb handled the public reads itself, with Q25 trimming in fastp and clone calling in MiXCR, and kept productive beta chains. Merged by CDR3 protein, the rows form single entries marked with the most common genes and DNA. This sample lists 650,000 to 800,000 distinct CDR3 sequences; approximately 13% were detected once. The ten top clones hold roughly 6.4% of the sample.

The sequence links TRBV6-1 to TRBJ2-7; no D gene call is confident. This TCR was recovered from a man between 45 and 60 years old who received an inactivated influenza vaccine. Donor details come from another sample of the same person, matched by shared clones. The starting material was PBMCs from blood, obtained 14 to 15 days before vaccination. The CDR3 reads CASSELGLRGSEQYF. The bases are TGTGCCAGCAGTGAGTTGGGCCTTCGCGGCAGCGAGCAGTACTTC.